These 25 T cell receptor beta chains were all obtained from the same sample, sequenced in a study of blood T cell repertoires in COVID-19. TCRdb's copy holds only in-frame clones and misses some; the assay was immunoSEQ multiplex PCR. Of approximately 150,000 clones listed, about 87% were seen once; the top ten hold roughly 1.5%. The sequenced material came from peripheral blood. The origin of the receptors is a woman aged 45 to 65 with acute or convalescent COVID-19.

The chain links TRBV7-3 to TRBJ2-3; 13 nucleotides match TRBD2. There are 16 residues in the CDR3. Germline CDR1 SGHTA, CDR2 FQGTGA. V was clipped by 6 bases and J by 2 bases; unmatched bases: 5. The CDR3 bases are TGTGCCAGCAGAGGGACTAGCGGGAAATACACAGATACGCAGTATTTT. As protein: CASRGTSGKYTDTQYF.

This clone has only one observation. This chain links TRBV11-3 with TRBJ2-3; 8 nucleotides align to TRBD1. The CDR3 covers 15 residues. V dropped 5 bases and J dropped 8; count of bases not matched to a gene: 12. Germline CDR1 and CDR2: SGHNT and YENEEA. For the CDR3, the DNA is TGTGCCAGCAGCGTTGCGGGACAGGTATACGGTACGCAGTATTTT. Its protein is CASSVAGQVYGTQYF. Full variable domain (outside the CDR3, taken from reference TRBV11-3 and TRBJ2-3): EAGVVQSPRYKIIEKKQPVAFWCNPISGHNTLYWYLQNLGQGPELLIRYENEEAVDDSQLPKDRFSAERLKGVDSTLKIQPAELGDSAVYLCASSVAGQVYGTQYFGPGTRLTVL.

The chain links TRBV6-2 or TRBV6-3 to TRBJ1-5, with 7 bases that match TRBD1. J gave up 4 bases and V 4 bases, and 10 bases lay outside the gene matches. The germline V gene encodes CDR1 MNHEY and CDR2 SVGEGT. The CDR3 totals 16 residues. CDR3 in DNA: TGTGCCAGCAGTTCCCAGACAGGGAGCGAAAATCAGCCCCAGCATTTT. It codes for CASSSQTGSENQPQHF.

V and J are TRBV6-5 and TRBJ2-7, with 9 bases that match TRBD1. Trimming cost V 5 bases and J 2 bases; bases outside gene matches: 7. The CDR3 runs to 15 residues. Germline V CDR1 and CDR2: MNHEY, SVGAGI. CDR3 residues: CASSPGGTGTYEQYF. Written as DNA, the CDR3 is TGTGCCAGCAGTCCCGGGGGGACAGGGACCTACGAGCAGTACTTC.

The CDR3 DNA follows: TGTGCCAGTAGTATGTTGGAGCTAGCCAAAAACATTCAGTACTTC. This encodes CASSMLELAKNIQYF. This chain uses TRBV19 with TRBJ2-4, with D hard to call. V shed 3 bases and J shed 0 bases, with 9 bases lying between them. CDR1 LNHDA and CDR2 SQIVND come from the germline V gene (reference sequence). This CDR3 contains 15 residues.

The chain couples TRBV5-4 to TRBJ2-6, with D tentatively TRBD1 (5 bases). From germline, CDR1 is SGHNT and CDR2 YYREEE (reference sequence). The CDR3 extends over 15 amino acids. Trimming left V 1 base short and J 6 bases short, with 11 bases between. The CDR3 DNA follows: TGTGCCAGCAGCTTGAGAGACAGCAAGGCCAACGTCCTGACTTTC. This gives the protein CASSLRDSKANVLTF.

The chain employs TRBV14 and TRBJ1-3; possibly TRBD1 for D (5 bases). CDR1 and CDR2 from the germline V gene are SGHDN and FVKESK. Trimming took off 5 bases at V and 0 bases at J, with 11 bases between the two ends. The CDR3 is made up of 15 amino acids. Written as DNA, the CDR3 is TGTGCCAGCAGCTATACAGGCTTCTCTGGAAACACCATATATTTT. Residues: CASSYTGFSGNTIYF.

The J gene is TRBJ2-7, the V gene TRBV6-5, with 9 bases lining up with TRBD1. Germline-derived CDR1 and CDR2 are MNHEY and SVGAGI. The CDR3 has 14 residues. The junction had 8 bases not matched to a gene; V was cut back by 7 bases and J by 4 bases. CDR3 bases: TGTGCCAGCACTCCCGGGACAGGGTTTTACGAGCAGTACTTC. Translation gives CASTPGTGFYEQYF.

The chain employs TRBV7-9 and TRBJ2-1, with a tentative D call TRBD1 (6 bases). The CDR3 loop spans 16 amino acids. Germline lookup yields CDR1 SEHNR and CDR2 FQNEAQ (reference sequence). Trimming removed 2 bases at V and 0 bases at J, with 11 bases between. CDR3 bases: TGTGCCAGCAGCTTATCAGGGGTCGACTCCTACAATGAGCAGTTCTTC. Amino acid sequence: CASSLSGVDSYNEQFF.

This rearrangement joins TRBV5-1 to TRBJ1-2; D gene uncertain. Germline CDR1 SGHRS, CDR2 YFSETQ. CDR3 length: 12 residues. Trimming took off 4 bases at V and 8 bases at J, with 12 bases between the two ends. The CDR3 nucleotides are TGCGCCAGCAGCCTCGGAGTGGAAGGCTACACCTTC. It specifies CASSLGVEGYTF. The variable domain in full, with the rest retrieved from reference TRBV5-1 and TRBJ1-2, is KAGVTQTPRYLIKTRGQQVTLSCSPISGHRSVSWYQQTPGQGLQFLFEYFSETQRNKGNFPGRFSGRQFSNSRSEMNVSTLELGDSALYLCASSLGVEGYTFGSGTRLTVV.

The chain joins TRBV10-3 to TRBJ2-5; 14 nucleotides align to TRBD2. V gave up 9 bases and J gave up 1 base; unmatched junction bases: 10. CDR1 is ENHRY, CDR2 SYGVKD, per germline. This CDR3 has 17 amino acids. The DNA of the CDR3 is TGTGCCATTAGCGGGACTAGCGGGAGAGGGGTCCAAGAGACCCAGTACTTC. Protein product: CAISGTSGRGVQETQYF.

This clone was seen only a few times. CDR3 nucleotide sequence: TGTGCCAGCAGCTCCCCGTGGGCGCTTAACTATGGCTACACCTTC. It codes for CASSSPWALNYGYTF. The chain joins TRBV7-2 to TRBJ1-2; D gene unclear. This CDR3 is built from 15 residues. CDR1 and CDR2 (germline): SGHTA, FQGNSA. The V gene lost 4 bases and the J gene lost 1 base, with 13 bases spanning the gap.

The chain links TRBV6-5 to TRBJ1-4; maybe TRBD1 (5 bases). The CDR3 has 15 amino acids. Trimming stripped 5 bases from V and 5 bases from J, with 15 bases between. The germline V gene encodes CDR1 MNHEY and CDR2 SVGAGI. CDR3 coding DNA: TGTGCCAGCAGTCGAAGTGGGCAGGGAAATGAAAAACTGTTTTTT. Protein: CASSRSGQGNEKLFF.

The chain combines TRBV6-5 with TRBJ1-1; D uncertain. CDR3 length: 11 amino acids. CDR1 is MNHEY, CDR2 SVGAGI, per germline. Trimming left V 5 bases short and J 10 bases short, with 11 bases between. For the CDR3, the DNA is TGTGCCAGCAGTCCCGCCCGGGGAGCTTTCTTT. Translated, it gives CASSPARGAFF.

The V call is TRBV18, the J call TRBJ2-7, with D hard to call. The germline V gene has CDR1 KGHSH and CDR2 LQKENI. The CDR3 extends over 12 amino acids. V lost 3 bases and J lost 3, with 6 bases in between. CDR3: CASSPSIYEQYF. The CDR3 DNA reads TGTGCCAGCTCACCGAGTATCTACGAGCAGTACTTC.

The chain combines TRBV30 with TRBJ1-1, with 7 positions matching TRBD1. Trimming removed 5 bases from V and 0 bases from J; junction bases left unmatched: 6. The CDR3 totals 14 residues. Germline V gene data show CDR1 as GTSNPN and CDR2 as SVGIG (reference sequence). The CDR3 bases are TGTGCCTGGGACGGACAGGCCATGAACACTGAAGCTTTCTTT. It codes for CAWDGQAMNTEAFF.

The chain uses TRBV7-7 and TRBJ2-3; 14 bases align to TRBD2. From germline, CDR1 is SSHAT and CDR2 FNYEAQ (reference sequence). The length of the CDR3 is 16 residues. With 5 bases clipped from V and 6 bases from J, the junction kept 7 bases outside the gene matches. Here the CDR3 DNA reads TGTGCCAGCAGCCCGGGACTAGCGGGAGCACAGGATACGCAGTATTTT. This translates into CASSPGLAGAQDTQYF.

This clone was seen only once. The chain carries TRBV3-1 (or the pseudogene TRBV3-2) and TRBJ2-2; weak D call: TRBD2 (6 bases). The germline CDR1 and CDR2 sequences are LGHDT and YNNKEL (reference sequence). The CDR3 runs 19 residues. V lost 2 bases and J 0 bases, leaving 19 bases between the germline ends. CDR3 sequence reads: CASSQPKGSGTANTGELFF. In DNA form, the CDR3 reads TGTGCCAGCAGCCAACCAAAAGGATCCGGGACTGCGAACACCGGGGAGCTGTTTTTT.

The chain couples TRBV6-5 to TRBJ2-3; a possible D gene is TRBD1 (5 bases). The CDR3 sequence is 14 residues long. The V gene lost 0 bases and the J gene lost 6 bases, with 10 bases spanning the gap. CDR1 and CDR2 from the germline V gene are MNHEY and SVGAGI. DNA for the CDR3: TGTGCCAGCAGTTACTCGGGCTCAGGGGATACGCAGTATTTT. This translates into CASSYSGSGDTQYF.

The genes are TRBV10-3 and TRBJ2-3; 7 positions agree with TRBD2. V was pared by 7 bases and J by 0 bases, with 10 bases of the junction left unmatched. Germline V CDR1 and CDR2: ENHRY, SYGVKD. The CDR3 covers 16 residues. CDR3 DNA sequence: TGTGCCATCACCCCGACTAGCATGCCTAGCACAGATACGCAGTATTTT. It yields the protein CAITPTSMPSTDTQYF.

The V call is TRBV5-6, the J call TRBJ1-6; 10 bases line up with TRBD1. Losses at the gene ends were 1 base for V and 10 bases for J; bases not matched to a gene: 8. Germline CDR1 is SGHDT and CDR2 is YYEEEE. The CDR3 is 16 amino acids. The CDR3 here is CASSLTLPGQGSPLHF. The CDR3 DNA reads as TGTGCCAGCAGCTTGACCCTCCCGGGACAGGGGTCACCCCTCCACTTT.

This clone was seen a few times. The chain employs TRBV5-1 and TRBJ2-1, with D possibly being TRBD1 (6 bases). CDR3 length: 16 amino acids. Germline-derived CDR1 and CDR2 are SGHRS and YFSETQ. Trimming took off 0 bases at V and 4 bases at J, with 14 bases between the two ends. Here the CDR3 reads CASSLEIRGTYNEQFF. The CDR3 region has the DNA TGCGCCAGCAGCTTGGAGATCAGGGGAACTTACAATGAGCAGTTCTTC. The complete variable domain, with remaining parts taken from reference TRBV5-1 and TRBJ2-1, reads KAGVTQTPRYLIKTRGQQVTLSCSPISGHRSVSWYQQTPGQGLQFLFEYFSETQRNKGNFPGRFSGRQFSNSRSEMNVSTLELGDSALYLCASSLEIRGTYNEQFFGPGTRLTVL.

The sample holds one count of this clone. The chain combines TRBV5-1 with TRBJ1-1; TRBD1 matches at 8 bases. V was pared by 5 bases and J by 5 bases, with 8 bases of the junction left unmatched. This CDR3 is built from 14 residues. Germline CDR1 reads SGHRS; CDR2 reads YFSETQ. As DNA, the CDR3 is TGCGCCAGCAGTCGTGACAGGGGACGAACTGAAGCTTTCTTT. It translates to CASSRDRGRTEAFF.

This clone has just a few counts. The V and J genes are TRBV6-5 and TRBJ1-3; D unresolved. The germline V gene encodes CDR1 MNHEY and CDR2 SVGAGI. The CDR3 has 14 amino acids. Between the trimmed V and J ends, which lost 2 bases and 0 bases, there was a span of 5 bases. CDR3 protein: CASSYQNSGNTIYF. DNA for the CDR3: TGTGCCAGCAGTTACCAGAACTCTGGAAACACCATATATTTT.

The chain is built from TRBV7-9 and TRBJ1-1; D possibly corresponds to TRBD1 (5 bases). Trimming cost V 3 bases and J 2 bases, with 10 bases left between them. Germline loops: CDR1 SEHNR, CDR2 FQNEAQ (reference sequence). CDR3 length equals 14 residues. The chain's CDR3 is CASSFGGTNTEAFF. The CDR3 DNA reads as TGTGCCAGCAGCTTTGGAGGGACCAACACTGAAGCTTTCTTT.